The following is a TCR beta chain sequence with its context. The CDR3 is made up of 15 amino acids. V lost 6 bases, J lost 5 bases, and 9 bases stayed unmatched. The V gene's germline CDR1 is LNHDA and CDR2 SQIVND (reference sequence). The source of the sample is a study of technical replicates of blood from a handful of donors. Produced via immunoSEQ multiplex PCR; TCRdb's table is partial and in-frame only. Of some 62,000 clones in the sample, approximately 86% were seen once. The chain recombines TRBV19 with TRBJ2-1; 8 bases agree with TRBD2. The source of this sequence is a human donor in good health. Some clones in this sample may be carry-over from other donors' samples. Sequenced material: PBMCs. The CDR3 region has the DNA TGTGCCAGTAGGAGGAGCGGGGGCGCTAACAATGAGCAGTTCTTC. Protein product: CASRRSGGANNEQFF.